The T cell receptor (beta chain) under discussion was sequenced for a study of blood T cells in healthy people across ages. The CDR3 totals 14 residues. Germline V gene lookup returns CDR1 ENHRY and CDR2 SYGVKD. Trimming took off 0 bases at V and 4 bases at J, with 9 bases between the two ends. A second 7 to 11 cycle PCR used barcoded and J-beta primers. In TCRdb, the 5' RACE reads were re-called with MiXCR into one record per CDR3 protein. This sample has about 600,000 distinct CDR3 sequences; around half occur once, and the top ten carry around 25%. The receptor was derived from a man older than 75 in good health. The chain employs TRBV10-3 and TRBJ1-1; D call uncertain. The sequenced sample consisted of blood. The CDR3: CAISESVLATEAFF. DNA of the CDR3: TGTGCCATCAGTGAGTCGGTGTTGGCCACTGAAGCTTTCTTT.